What follows are 14 T cell receptor beta chains derived from one specimen sequenced in a study of T-cell reconstitution after alpha-beta-depleted transplantation in children. The TCRbeta library incorporated unique molecular identifiers. One entry per CDR3 protein results from TCRdb running MiXCR on the PCR reads. The table lists roughly 570,000 distinct CDR3 sequences, roughly 30% of them singletons. Specimen: PBMCs, collected before TCRalphabeta/CD19-depleted stem cell transplant. These receptors all come from a boy under two years old with Wiskott-Aldrich syndrome, due to receive a stem cell transplant.

The sample holds a few counts of this clonotype. The rearrangement links TRBV13 to TRBJ2-1, with TRBD1 matching over 8 bases. Germline CDR1 reads PRHDT; CDR2 reads FYEKMQ (reference sequence). Losses at the gene ends were 2 bases for V and 5 bases for J; bases not matched to a gene: 5. CDR3 size: 15 residues. CDR3 bases: TGTGCCAGCAGCTTAAGGACAGGGATGGACAATGAGCAGTTCTTC. Translating gives CASSLRTGMDNEQFF. The variable domain in full, with the rest retrieved from reference TRBV13 and TRBJ2-1, is AAGVIQSPRHLIKEKRETATLKCYPIPRHDTVYWYQQGPGQDPQFLISFYEKMQSDKGSIPDRFSAQQFSDYHSELNMSSLELGDSALYFCASSLRTGMDNEQFFGPGTRLTVL.

This clonotype was recorded only once. The CDR3 coding sequence is TGTGCCATCAGTGAGGGGGTAGCGGGACGACGTAATGAGCAGTTCTTC. The encoded protein is CAISEGVAGRRNEQFF. The chain couples TRBV10-3 to TRBJ2-1; 8 nucleotides align to TRBD2. The V and J ends lost 2 bases and 7 bases, in that order; junction bases with no gene match: 10. CDR1 ENHRY and CDR2 SYGVKD come from the germline V gene. This CDR3 spans 16 amino acids.

J is TRBJ2-5 and V is TRBV27, with D possibly TRBD1 on 6 matching bases. The germline V gene has CDR1 MNHEY and CDR2 SMNVEV (reference sequence). Trimming removed 5 bases from V and 1 base from J, with 14 bases in between. The CDR3 is 15 amino acids. DNA of the CDR3: TGTGCCAGCAGTCTCCAGGGGCCCGTCCAAGAGACCCAGTACTTC. Encoded protein: CASSLQGPVQETQYF.

There are a few counts of this clonotype. J is TRBJ2-5 and V is TRBV5-6; D is perhaps TRBD1 (5 bases). V lost 8 bases and J 5 bases, leaving 19 bases between the germline ends. CDR1 SGHDT and CDR2 YYEEEE come from the germline V gene. This CDR3 has 14 residues. CDR3 in DNA: TGTGCCAGTTCTGCCAGGGCTGACTGGGAGACCCAGTACTTC. Translating it yields CASSARADWETQYF. The whole variable domain, filled in from reference TRBV5-6 and TRBJ2-5, reads DAGVTQSPTHLIKTRGQQVTLRCSPKSGHDTVSWYQQALGQGPQFIFQYYEEEERQRGNFPDRFSGHQFPNYSSELNVNALLLGDSALYLCASSARADWETQYFGPGTRLLVL.

In DNA, the CDR3 is TGTGCCAGCTTTGACACAACTCTAGCCAAAAACATTCAGTACTTC. It codes for CASFDTTLAKNIQYF. The V call is TRBV28, the J call TRBJ2-4; D not certain. Trimming took 8 bases from V and 0 from J, leaving 14 bases between them. The CDR3 totals 15 residues. The germline V gene has CDR1 MDHEN and CDR2 SYDVKM.

This clonotype has a handful of counts. The chain has TRBV7-2 and TRBJ1-6; D perhaps matches TRBD1 (5 bases). CDR1 is SGHTA and CDR2 is FQGNSA in the germline V gene. Trimming stripped 6 bases from V and 6 bases from J, with 15 bases between. This CDR3 contains 15 residues. This CDR3 reads CASRGMAGSNSPLHF. DNA for the CDR3: TGTGCCAGCAGAGGCATGGCAGGGAGTAATTCACCCCTCCACTTT.

The rearrangement joins TRBV5-5 to TRBJ2-7, with D possibly matching TRBD1 (6 bases). Between the trimmed V and J ends, which lost 2 bases and 0 bases, there was a span of 9 bases. The germline V gene encodes CDR1 SGHKS and CDR2 YYEKEE (reference sequence). The CDR3 has 14 residues. CDR3 nucleotides: TGTGCCAGCAGCTTTGGGACAAACTCCTACGAGCAGTACTTC. It translates to CASSFGTNSYEQYF. The entire variable domain, with the rest obtained from reference TRBV5-5 and TRBJ2-7, is as follows: DAGVTQSPTHLIKTRGQQVTLRCSPISGHKSVSWYQQVLGQGPQFIFQYYEKEERGRGNFPDRFSARQFPNYSSELNVNALLLGDSALYLCASSFGTNSYEQYFGPGTRLTVT.

This clonotype showed up just a few times. This sequence joins TRBV5-4 and TRBJ2-3; D is uncertain. Deletions cut 0 bases from V and 4 bases from J, with 3 bases between. CDR3 size: 12 residues. The germline gives CDR1 SGHNT, CDR2 YYREEE (reference sequence). In DNA form, the CDR3 reads TGTGCCAGCAGCTTGGATGCAGATACGCAGTATTTT. It yields the protein CASSLDADTQYF.

V gene TRBV20-1 combines with J gene TRBJ2-3, with TRBD2 matching 7 bases. Per the germline V gene, CDR1 is DFQATT and CDR2 is SNEGSKA (reference sequence). The ends lost 6 bases at V and 3 bases at J; junction bases unmatched: 9. CDR3 size: 14 residues. The chain's CDR3 is CSAREGRRTDTQYF. The CDR3 DNA is TGCAGTGCGAGGGAGGGCCGTAGGACAGATACGCAGTATTTT.

V is TRBV5-1 and J is TRBJ2-7, with 8 bases matching TRBD2. Trimming took 0 bases from V and 5 from J; bases not matched to a gene: 4. Germline CDR1 is SGHRS and CDR2 is YFSETQ. CDR3 size: 14 residues. CDR3 amino acids: CASSLGAGGDEQYF. As DNA, the CDR3 is TGCGCCAGCAGCTTGGGGGCGGGAGGTGACGAGCAGTACTTC.

The chain is built from TRBV7-9 and TRBJ1-6; 7 nucleotides align to TRBD1. V was pared by 5 bases and J by 7 bases, with 8 bases of the junction left unmatched. Germline CDR1 SEHNR, CDR2 FQNEAQ (reference sequence). This CDR3 contains 15 residues. The CDR3 DNA reads TGTGCCAGCAGCGCCCAGACAGGGTGGAATTCACCCCTCCACTTT. Residues: CASSAQTGWNSPLHF.

The table lists this clonotype with a few counts. The chain joins TRBV12-3 or TRBV12-4 to TRBJ2-5; TRBD1 matches at 9 bases. The CDR3 covers 15 residues. V lost 6 bases to trimming and J lost 0 bases; unmatched junction nucleotides: 5. The CDR3 bases are TGTGCCAGCAGGACTACAGGGGGCGACCAAGAGACCCAGTACTTC. It yields the protein CASRTTGGDQETQYF.

The rearrangement joins TRBV20-1 to TRBJ2-2, with 14 bases that match TRBD2. The CDR3 spans 16 residues. Germline V gives CDR1 DFQATT, CDR2 SNEGSKA (reference sequence). With 6 bases clipped from V and 5 bases from J, the junction kept 8 bases outside the gene matches. DNA of the CDR3: TGCAGTGCAAGACTAGCGGGAGGGCGGCGGACCGGGGAGCTGTTTTTT. This gives the protein CSARLAGGRRTGELFF.

The chain is built from TRBV14 and TRBJ2-7, with 13 bases lining up with TRBD2. This CDR3 contains 15 residues. Germline trimming cut 2 bases from V and 6 bases from J; bases unmatched to any gene: 4. Germline CDR1 reads SGHDN; CDR2 reads FVKESK. The CDR3 loop is CASSQRTSGSIEQYF. The CDR3 DNA is TGTGCCAGCAGCCAAAGGACTAGCGGGAGTATCGAGCAGTACTTC.